Presented here are 8 T cell receptor beta chains from one specimen sequenced in a study of T cell responses to AZD1222 COVID-19 vaccine. TCRdb's copy holds only in-frame clones and misses some; the assay was immunoSEQ multiplex PCR. In the table there are around 140,000 clones, around nine tenths of which are singletons. The sequences come from peripheral blood, collected on day 0 of AZD1222 vaccination. All receptors come from an adult in good health.

This clone was found once. The CDR3 bases are TGCGCCAGCAGCCCGGGACACGCTAACTATGGCTACACCTTC. Translated, it gives CASSPGHANYGYTF. The V gene is TRBV5-1, the J gene TRBJ1-2, with D possibly matching TRBD1 (6 bases). This CDR3 is built from 14 residues. Germline CDR1 is SGHRS and CDR2 is YFSETQ. Trimming took 4 bases from V and 0 from J, leaving 10 bases between them.

The gene calls are TRBV10-3 and TRBJ2-7; TRBD2 agrees at 10 bases. The germline V gene encodes CDR1 ENHRY and CDR2 SYGVKD. This CDR3 spans 15 amino acids. J gave up 7 bases and V 3 bases, and 9 bases lay outside the gene matches. The CDR3 protein is CAISEQAGGPGEQYF. In nucleotides, the CDR3 is TGTGCCATCAGTGAACAAGCGGGAGGGCCTGGGGAGCAGTACTTC.

This chain links TRBV11-1 with TRBJ1-2; 9 nucleotides match TRBD1. The CDR3 is 15 residues long. Germline assignment: CDR1 SGHAT and CDR2 FQDESV (reference sequence). Unmatched junction bases numbered 7, after V lost 5 bases and J lost 3 bases. CDR3 residues: CASSLQGAVDYGYTF. In DNA form, the CDR3 reads TGTGCCAGCAGCCTACAGGGGGCAGTAGACTATGGCTACACCTTC.

The chain employs TRBV2 and TRBJ2-2; 11 positions match TRBD2. The CDR3 sequence is 15 residues long. The V gene's germline CDR1 is SNHLY and CDR2 FYNNEI. V trimming: 6 bases; J trimming: 1 base; junction bases outside the gene matches: 1. CDR3 amino acids: CASSGLAGNTGELFF. CDR3 DNA: TGTGCCAGCAGCGGACTAGCGGGGAACACCGGGGAGCTGTTTTTT.

This clone was picked up one time. The chain couples TRBV10-3 to TRBJ2-7, with D possibly being TRBD1 (6 bases). In germline, CDR1 is ENHRY, CDR2 SYGVKD. The CDR3 runs 13 residues. V was clipped by 4 bases and J by 0 bases, with 7 bases between them. The CDR3 nucleotides are TGTGCCATCAGTGTGACAGGCTCCTACGAGCAGTACTTC. This translates into CAISVTGSYEQYF.

Turning to this clone: Relative to the germline gene, one junction end is altered; a read error may explain this. The chain combines TRBV18 with TRBJ2-7; the match to TRBD1 covers 7 bases. Germline values: CDR1 KGHSH, CDR2 LQKENI. The CDR3 is 14 residues long. CDR3 DNA: TGTGCCAGCTCCCCACCGACAGGGCCGGTAGTGCAGTACTTC. This codes for CASSPPTGPVVQYF.

This clone has more than one count but fewer than ten. This chain links TRBV5-4 with TRBJ1-6; 9 bases are a match to TRBD1. V lost 4 bases and J lost 5; bases outside the gene matches: 4. The CDR3 is 15 amino acids. CDR1 SGHNT and CDR2 YYREEE come from the germline V gene (reference sequence). In DNA, the CDR3 is TGTGCCAGCAGCGTCGGGACAGGGAATAATTCACCCCTCCACTTT. Protein product: CASSVGTGNNSPLHF.

The sample holds one count of this clone. The V call is TRBV3-1 (or the pseudogene TRBV3-2), the J call TRBJ2-7, with TRBD1 identical over 8 bases. CDR3 length: 14 residues. V lost 1 base to trimming and J lost 4 bases; unmatched junction nucleotides: 3. Germline-derived CDR1 and CDR2 are LGHDT and YNNKEL (reference sequence). CDR3 DNA: TGTGCCAGCAGCCAAGGGACAGGGAGATACGAGCAGTACTTC. This sequence encodes CASSQGTGRYEQYF.